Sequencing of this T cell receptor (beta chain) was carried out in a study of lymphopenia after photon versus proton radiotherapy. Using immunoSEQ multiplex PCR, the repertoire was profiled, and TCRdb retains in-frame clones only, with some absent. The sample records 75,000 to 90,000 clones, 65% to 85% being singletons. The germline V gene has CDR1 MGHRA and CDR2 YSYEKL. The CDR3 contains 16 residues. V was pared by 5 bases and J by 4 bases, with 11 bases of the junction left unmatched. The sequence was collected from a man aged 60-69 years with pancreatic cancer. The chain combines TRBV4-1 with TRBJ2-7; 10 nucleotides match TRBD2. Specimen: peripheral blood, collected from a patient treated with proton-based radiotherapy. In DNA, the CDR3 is TGCGCCAGCAGCGAAGTAACCCTAGCGGGAGAGTACGAGCAGTACTTC. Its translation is CASSEVTLAGEYEQYF.